This T cell receptor beta chain was captured by sequencing in a study of low-dose radiotherapy and immunotherapy resistance in tumors. A few counts support this clonotype. TRAV and TRBV primers primed cDNA for both TCRalpha and TCRbeta. Amplification of TCRs used a constant-region primer and V-primer adapter for roughly 18 PCR cycles. One entry per CDR3 protein, called by TCRdb with MiXCR from the reads. The repertoire holds approximately 12,000 distinct CDR3 sequences, with roughly 60% as singletons. Trimming pared 6 bases from V and 0 bases from J, leaving 14 bases between. This CDR3 is 15 amino acids long.

This chain joins TRBV12-3 or TRBV12-4 and TRBJ1-1; the D is unclear. The TCR sequence derives from a human donor with advanced metastatic prostate, ovarian, gallbladder or colorectal cancer (not recorded which). This table probably holds off-target reads from a library built for another chain. In DNA form, the CDR3 reads TGTGCCAGCAGCTCTTACGCAGCTCTGAACACTGAAGCTTTCTTT. Translated: CASSSYAALNTEAFF.